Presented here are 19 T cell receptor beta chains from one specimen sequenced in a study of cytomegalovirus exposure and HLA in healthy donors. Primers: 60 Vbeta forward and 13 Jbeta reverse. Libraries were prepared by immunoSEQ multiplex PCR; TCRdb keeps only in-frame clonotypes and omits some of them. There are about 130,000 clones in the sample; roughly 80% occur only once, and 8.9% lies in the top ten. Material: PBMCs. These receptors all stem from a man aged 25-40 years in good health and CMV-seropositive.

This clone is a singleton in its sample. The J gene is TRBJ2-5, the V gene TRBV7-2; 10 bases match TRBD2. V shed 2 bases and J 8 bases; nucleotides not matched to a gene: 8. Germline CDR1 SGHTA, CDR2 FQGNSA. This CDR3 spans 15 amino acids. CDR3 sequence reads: CASSLLAGGPDTQYF. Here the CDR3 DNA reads TGTGCCAGCAGCTTATTAGCGGGGGGCCCGGATACCCAGTACTTC.

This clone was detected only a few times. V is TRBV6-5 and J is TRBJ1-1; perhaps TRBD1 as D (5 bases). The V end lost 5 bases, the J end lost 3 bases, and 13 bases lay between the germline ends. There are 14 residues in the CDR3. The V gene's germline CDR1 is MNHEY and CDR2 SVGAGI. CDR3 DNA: TGTGCCAGCAGTGAATGGAGGGGATACACTGAAGCTTTCTTT. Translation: CASSEWRGYTEAFF.

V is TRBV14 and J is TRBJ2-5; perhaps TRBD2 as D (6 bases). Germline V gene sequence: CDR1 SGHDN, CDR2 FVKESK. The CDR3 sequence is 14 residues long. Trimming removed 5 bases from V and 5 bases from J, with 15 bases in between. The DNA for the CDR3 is TGTGCCAGCAGCGAGGGCGGAGGGTACGAGACCCAGTACTTC. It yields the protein CASSEGGGYETQYF.

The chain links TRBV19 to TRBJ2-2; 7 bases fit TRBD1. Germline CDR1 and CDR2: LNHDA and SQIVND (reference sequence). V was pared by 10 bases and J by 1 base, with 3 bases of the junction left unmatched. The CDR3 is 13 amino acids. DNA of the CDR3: TGTGCCATAGGACAGGAGAACACCGGGGAGCTGTTTTTT. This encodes CAIGQENTGELFF.

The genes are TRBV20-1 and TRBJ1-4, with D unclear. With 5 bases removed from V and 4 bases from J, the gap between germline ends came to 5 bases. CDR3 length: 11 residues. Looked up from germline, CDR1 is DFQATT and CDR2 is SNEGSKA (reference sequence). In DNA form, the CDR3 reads TGCAGTGCTCCCCATAATGAAAAACTGTTTTTT. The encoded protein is CSAPHNEKLFF.

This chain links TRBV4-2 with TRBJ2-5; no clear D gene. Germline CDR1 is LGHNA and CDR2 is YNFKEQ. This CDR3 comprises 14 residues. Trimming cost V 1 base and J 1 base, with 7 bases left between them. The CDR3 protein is CASSQVTLQETQYF. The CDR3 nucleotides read TGTGCCAGCAGCCAAGTAACTCTCCAAGAGACCCAGTACTTC.

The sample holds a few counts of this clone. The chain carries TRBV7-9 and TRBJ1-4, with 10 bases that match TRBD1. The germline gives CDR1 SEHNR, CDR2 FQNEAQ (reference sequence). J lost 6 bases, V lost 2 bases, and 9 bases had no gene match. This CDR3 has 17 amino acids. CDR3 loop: CASSLLTGGARDEKLFF. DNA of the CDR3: TGTGCCAGCAGCTTATTGACAGGGGGCGCCCGGGATGAAAAACTGTTTTTT.

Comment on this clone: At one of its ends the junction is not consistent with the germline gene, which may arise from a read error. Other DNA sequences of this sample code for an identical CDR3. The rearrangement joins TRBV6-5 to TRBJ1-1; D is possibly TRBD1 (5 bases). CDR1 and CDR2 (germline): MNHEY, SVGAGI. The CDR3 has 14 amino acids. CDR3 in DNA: TGTGCCAGCAGTGTGACGGACATGAACACTGAAGCTTTCTTC. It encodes CASSVTDMNTEAFF.

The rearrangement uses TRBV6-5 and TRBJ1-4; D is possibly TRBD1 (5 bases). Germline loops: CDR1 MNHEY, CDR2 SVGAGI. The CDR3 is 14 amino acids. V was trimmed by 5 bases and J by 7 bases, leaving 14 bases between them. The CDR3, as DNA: TGTGCCAGCAGTACTCGGGACTCAGGTGAAAAACTGTTTTTT. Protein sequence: CASSTRDSGEKLFF.

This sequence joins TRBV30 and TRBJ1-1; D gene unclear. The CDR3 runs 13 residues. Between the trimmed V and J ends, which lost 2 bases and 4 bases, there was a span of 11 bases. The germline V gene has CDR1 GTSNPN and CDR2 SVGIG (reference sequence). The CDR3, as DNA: TGTGCCTGGAGTAAGCAGGCGGGCACTGAAGCTTTCTTT. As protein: CAWSKQAGTEAFF.

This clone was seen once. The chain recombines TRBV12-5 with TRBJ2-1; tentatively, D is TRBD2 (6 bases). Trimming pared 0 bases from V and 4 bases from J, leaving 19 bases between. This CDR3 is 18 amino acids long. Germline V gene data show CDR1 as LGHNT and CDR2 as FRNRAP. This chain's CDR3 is CASGLVLGRGPIYNEQFF. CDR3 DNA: TGTGCTAGTGGTTTGGTACTGGGGCGGGGCCCAATATACAATGAGCAGTTCTTC.

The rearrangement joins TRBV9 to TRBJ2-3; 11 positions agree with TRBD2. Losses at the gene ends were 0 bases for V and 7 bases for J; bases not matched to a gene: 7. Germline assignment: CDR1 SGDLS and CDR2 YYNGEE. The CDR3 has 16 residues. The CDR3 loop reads CASSVVAGGLTNTQYF. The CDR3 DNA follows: TGTGCCAGCAGCGTAGTAGCGGGGGGGCTCACGAATACGCAGTATTTT.

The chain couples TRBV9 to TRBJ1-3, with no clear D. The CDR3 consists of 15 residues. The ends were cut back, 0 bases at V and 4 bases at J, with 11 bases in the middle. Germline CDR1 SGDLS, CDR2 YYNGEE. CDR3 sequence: CASSVGRTWGNTIYF. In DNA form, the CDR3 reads TGTGCCAGCAGCGTAGGGAGAACGTGGGGAAACACCATATATTTT.

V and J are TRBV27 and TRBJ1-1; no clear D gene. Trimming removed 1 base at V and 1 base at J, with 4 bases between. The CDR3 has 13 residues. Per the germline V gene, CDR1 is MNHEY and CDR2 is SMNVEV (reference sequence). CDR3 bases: TGTGCCAGCAGTTTATTGGCGAACACTGAAGCTTTCTTT. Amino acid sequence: CASSLLANTEAFF.

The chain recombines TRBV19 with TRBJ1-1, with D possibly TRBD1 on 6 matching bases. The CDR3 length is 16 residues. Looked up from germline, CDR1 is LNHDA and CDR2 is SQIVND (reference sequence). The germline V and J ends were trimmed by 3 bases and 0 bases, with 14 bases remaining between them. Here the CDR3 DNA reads TGTGCCAGTAGTATGAGAACAGCAGGGGTGAACACTGAAGCTTTCTTT. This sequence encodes CASSMRTAGVNTEAFF. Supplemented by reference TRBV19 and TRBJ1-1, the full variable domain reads DGGITQSPKYLFRKEGQNVTLSCEQNLNHDAMYWYRQDPGQGLRLIYYSQIVNDFQKGDIAEGYSVSREKKESFPLTVTSAQKNPTAFYLCASSMRTAGVNTEAFFGQGTRLTVV.

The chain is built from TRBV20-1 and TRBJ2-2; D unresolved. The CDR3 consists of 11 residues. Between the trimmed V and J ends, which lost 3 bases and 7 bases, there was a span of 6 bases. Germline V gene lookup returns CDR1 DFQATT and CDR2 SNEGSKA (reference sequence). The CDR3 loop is CSARSNGELFF. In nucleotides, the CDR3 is TGCAGTGCTAGGTCAAACGGGGAGCTGTTTTTT.

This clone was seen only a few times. CDR3 in amino acids: CASSLSQGGNSPLHF. The CDR3 region has the DNA TGTGCCAGCAGTTTATCTCAGGGAGGCAATTCACCCCTCCACTTT. This chain joins TRBV27 and TRBJ1-6, with D possibly matching TRBD1 (5 bases). The CDR3 covers 15 residues. V lost 0 bases and J lost 7, with 10 bases in between. Germline V lookup: CDR1 MNHEY, CDR2 SMNVEV (reference sequence).

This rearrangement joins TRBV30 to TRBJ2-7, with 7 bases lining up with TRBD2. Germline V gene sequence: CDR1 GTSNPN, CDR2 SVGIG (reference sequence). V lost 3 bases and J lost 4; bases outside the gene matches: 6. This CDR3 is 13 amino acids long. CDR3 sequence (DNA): TGTGCCTGGAGACACGCCGGGGGGTACGAGCAGTACTTC. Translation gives CAWRHAGGYEQYF.

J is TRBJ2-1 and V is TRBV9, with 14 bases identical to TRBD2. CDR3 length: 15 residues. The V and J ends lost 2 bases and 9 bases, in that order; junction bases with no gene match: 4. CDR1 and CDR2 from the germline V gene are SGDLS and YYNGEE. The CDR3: CASSVTSGGVGEQFF. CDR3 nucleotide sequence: TGTGCCAGCAGCGTGACTAGCGGGGGGGTTGGTGAGCAGTTCTTC.